The TCR beta chain described here comes from a study of T cell changes during pregnancy in multiple sclerosis. Clones were read by immunoSEQ multiplex PCR, and TCRdb kept only the in-frame ones, dropping some. The sample includes 60,000 to 70,000 clones, 91% of them seen just once. Specimen: peripheral blood, collected after pregnancy. The TCR was taken from a female donor in good health, enrolled as a control in a pregnancy study.

The CDR3 DNA sequence: TGTGCCAGCACTCCGACAGCTACCTACGAGCAGTACTTC. Its translation: CASTPTATYEQYF. The chain uses TRBV7-8 and TRBJ2-7; a weak D match, TRBD1 (5 bases). The CDR3 has 13 amino acids. Germline assignment: CDR1 SGHVS and CDR2 FQNEAQ. V lost 7 bases to trimming and J lost 2 bases, with 12 bases between them.